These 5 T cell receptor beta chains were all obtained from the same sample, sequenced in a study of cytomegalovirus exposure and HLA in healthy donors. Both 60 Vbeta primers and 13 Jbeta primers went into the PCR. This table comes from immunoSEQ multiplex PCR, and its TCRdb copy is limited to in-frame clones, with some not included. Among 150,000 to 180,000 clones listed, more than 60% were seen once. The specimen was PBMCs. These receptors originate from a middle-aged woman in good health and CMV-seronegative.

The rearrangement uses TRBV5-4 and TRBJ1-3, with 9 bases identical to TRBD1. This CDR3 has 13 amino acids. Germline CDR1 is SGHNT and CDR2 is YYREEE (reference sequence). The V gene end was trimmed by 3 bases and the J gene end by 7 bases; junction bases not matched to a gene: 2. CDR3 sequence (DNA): TGTGCCAGCAGCTGGGGACAGGGTAACACCATATATTTT. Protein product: CASSWGQGNTIYF. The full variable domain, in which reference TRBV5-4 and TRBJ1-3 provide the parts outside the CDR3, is ETGVTQSPTHLIKTRGQQVTLRCSSQSGHNTVSWYQQALGQGPQFIFQYYREEENGRGNFPPRFSGLQFPNYSSELNVNALELDDSALYLCASSWGQGNTIYFGEGSWLTVV.

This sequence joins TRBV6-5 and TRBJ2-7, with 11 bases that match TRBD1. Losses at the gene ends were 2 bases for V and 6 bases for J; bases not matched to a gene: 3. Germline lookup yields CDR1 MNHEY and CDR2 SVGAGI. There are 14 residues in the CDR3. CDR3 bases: TGTGCCAGCAGTTACCGGGACAGGGGGGCCGAGCAGTACTTC. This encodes CASSYRDRGAEQYF.

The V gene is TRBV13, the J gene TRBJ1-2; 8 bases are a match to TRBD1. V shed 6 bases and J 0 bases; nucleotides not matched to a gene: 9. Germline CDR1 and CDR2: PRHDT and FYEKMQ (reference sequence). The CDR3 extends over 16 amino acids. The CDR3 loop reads CASSFPGTGSNYGYTF. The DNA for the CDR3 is TGTGCCAGCAGTTTCCCCGGGACAGGTTCTAACTATGGCTACACCTTC.

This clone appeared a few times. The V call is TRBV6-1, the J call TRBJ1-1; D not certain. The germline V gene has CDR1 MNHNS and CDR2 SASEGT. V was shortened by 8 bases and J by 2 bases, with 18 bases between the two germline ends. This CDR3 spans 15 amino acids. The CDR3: CASGASAGINTEAFF. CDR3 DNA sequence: TGTGCCAGCGGCGCTAGTGCGGGGATCAACACTGAAGCTTTCTTT.

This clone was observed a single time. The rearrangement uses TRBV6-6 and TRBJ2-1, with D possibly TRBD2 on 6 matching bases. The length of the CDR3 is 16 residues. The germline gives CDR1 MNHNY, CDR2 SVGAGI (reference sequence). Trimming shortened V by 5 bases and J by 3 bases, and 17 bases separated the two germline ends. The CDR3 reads CASSTGTSPGYNEQFF. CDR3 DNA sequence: TGTGCCAGCAGTACGGGAACTAGCCCGGGCTACAATGAGCAGTTCTTC.